These T cell receptor beta chains were read from a single sample in a study of graft-versus-host responses after intestinal transplantation. Profiling relied on immunoSEQ multiplex PCR, and the TCRdb table lists in-frame clones only, not all of them. Among around 15,000 clones, roughly 70% were seen once, and the ten largest hold more than 20%. The sample in question was ileum tissue, obtained 700 to 800 days after intestinal transplantation. The source of these receptors is a human patient who received an intestinal transplant, so some T cells may come from the graft donor. The CDR3 runs from the conserved cysteine through the conserved F or W. A D gene is named only where the DNA matches it firmly. Some rows have no size entry. The others give once, few or many, or a class for an expanded clone.

v_call: TRBV2; clone_size: -; d_call: TRBD1; j_call: TRBJ2-1; cdr3_aa: CASRYSSVGGGNEQFF; cdr3_nt: TGTGCCAGCAGGTACTCATCCGTAGGGGGCGGAAATGAGCAGTTCTTC
v_call: TRBV18; clone_size: few; d_call: -; j_call: TRBJ2-7; cdr3_aa: CASSHDRYEQYF; cdr3_nt: TGTGCCAGCTCACACGACAGGTACGAGCAGTACTTC
v_call: TRBV19; clone_size: few; d_call: -; j_call: TRBJ2-3; cdr3_aa: CASSIGLADTQYF; cdr3_nt: TGTGCCAGTAGTATAGGACTAGCAGATACGCAGTATTTT
v_call: TRBV29-1; clone_size: -; d_call: -; j_call: TRBJ2-3; cdr3_aa: CSVEDTMYSRGTDTQYF; cdr3_nt: TGCAGCGTTGAAGATACCATGTATTCCCGCGGCACAGATACGCAGTATTTT
v_call: TRBV30; clone_size: -; d_call: -; j_call: TRBJ1-2; cdr3_aa: CAWSVQPYNYGYTF; cdr3_nt: TGTGCCTGGAGTGTACAGCCCTACAACTATGGCTACACCTTC
v_call: TRBV6-1; clone_size: -; d_call: -; j_call: TRBJ2-3; cdr3_aa: CASSASPPLGDTQYF; cdr3_nt: TGTGCCAGCAGTGCTTCCCCCCCACTTGGAGATACGCAGTATTTT
v_call: TRBV6-8; clone_size: -; d_call: TRBD1; j_call: TRBJ1-5; cdr3_aa: CASSDRDSNQPQHF; cdr3_nt: TGTGCCAGCAGCGACAGGGATAGCAATCAGCCCCAGCATTTT
v_call: TRBV28; clone_size: -; d_call: TRBD1; j_call: TRBJ2-7; cdr3_aa: CASSWPGQYEQYF; cdr3_nt: TGTGCCAGCAGTTGGCCGGGACAGTACGAGCAGTACTTC
v_call: TRBV20-1; clone_size: -; d_call: -; j_call: TRBJ2-4; cdr3_aa: CSASGVNIQYF; cdr3_nt: TGCAGTGCTAGCGGGGTTAACATTCAGTACTTC
v_call: TRBV9; clone_size: -; d_call: TRBD2; j_call: TRBJ2-1; cdr3_aa: CARLAVSYNEQFF; cdr3_nt: TGTGCCAGACTAGCGGTTTCCTACAATGAGCAGTTCTTC
v_call: TRBV23-1; clone_size: -; d_call: -; j_call: TRBJ2-7; cdr3_aa: CASSQDPSFYEQYF; cdr3_nt: TGCGCCAGCAGTCAAGATCCATCCTTCTACGAGCAGTACTTC
v_call: TRBV7-8; clone_size: -; d_call: TRBD1; j_call: TRBJ1-2; cdr3_aa: CASSLAGTGGYGYTF; cdr3_nt: TGTGCCAGCAGCTTAGCCGGGACAGGGGGTTATGGCTACACCTTC
v_call: TRBV6-6; clone_size: -; d_call: TRBD2; j_call: TRBJ2-7; cdr3_aa: CASSYASGGPYEQYF; cdr3_nt: TGTGCCAGCAGTTACGCTAGCGGGGGCCCCTACGAGCAGTACTTC
v_call: TRBV28; clone_size: -; d_call: -; j_call: TRBJ1-2; cdr3_aa: CASSLRIGGYTF; cdr3_nt: TGTGCCAGCAGTTTAAGGATTGGGGGTTACACCTTC
v_call: TRBV2; clone_size: -; d_call: -; j_call: TRBJ1-5; cdr3_aa: CASSGGPNNQPQHF; cdr3_nt: TGTGCCAGCAGTGGAGGGCCAAACAATCAGCCCCAGCATTTT
v_call: TRBV5-1; clone_size: -; d_call: TRBD1; j_call: TRBJ2-7; cdr3_aa: CASSRMLGQGDEQYF; cdr3_nt: TGCGCCAGCAGCCGGATGTTGGGACAGGGAGACGAGCAGTACTTC
v_call: TRBV27; clone_size: -; d_call: -; j_call: TRBJ1-3; cdr3_aa: CASSLGAEGSGNTIYF; cdr3_nt: TGTGCCAGCAGCCTTGGTGCAGAGGGCTCTGGAAATACCATATATTTT
v_call: TRBV6-5; clone_size: -; d_call: -; j_call: TRBJ2-7; cdr3_aa: CASSYSSYEQYF; cdr3_nt: TGTGCCAGCAGTTACTCGTCCTACGAGCAGTACTTC
v_call: TRBV7-2; clone_size: -; d_call: TRBD2; j_call: TRBJ2-3; cdr3_aa: CASSPRSGRGFTDTQYF; cdr3_nt: TGTGCCAGCAGCCCTCGGTCTGGGCGGGGGTTCACAGATACGCAGTATTTT
v_call: TRBV4-2; clone_size: few; d_call: -; j_call: TRBJ2-7; cdr3_aa: CASSLPGTDTYEQYF; cdr3_nt: TGTGCCAGCAGCTTGCCAGGGACGGATACCTACGAGCAGTACTTC
v_call: TRBV5-1; clone_size: once; d_call: -; j_call: TRBJ1-3; cdr3_aa: CASSHSGNTIYF; cdr3_nt: TGCGCCAGCTCCCACTCCGGAAACACCATATATTTT
v_call: TRBV19; clone_size: -; d_call: -; j_call: TRBJ2-1; cdr3_aa: CASSFTGQRRQFF; cdr3_nt: TGTGCCAGTAGTTTTACCGGGCAGAGGAGACAGTTCTTC
v_call: TRBV19; clone_size: -; d_call: -; j_call: TRBJ2-5; cdr3_aa: CASSGNPQETQYF; cdr3_nt: TGTGCCAGTAGTGGGAACCCACAGGAGACCCAGTACTTC
v_call: TRBV6-4; clone_size: -; d_call: TRBD1; j_call: TRBJ1-2; cdr3_aa: CASSEAGTGGYGYTF; cdr3_nt: TGTGCCAGCAGTGAAGCCGGGACAGGGGGCTATGGCTACACCTTC
v_call: TRBV5-4; clone_size: few; d_call: -; j_call: TRBJ1-6; cdr3_aa: CASSLDGANSPLHF; cdr3_nt: TGTGCCAGCAGCTTGGACGGGGCCAATTCACCCCTCCACTTT
v_call: TRBV6-1; clone_size: few; d_call: TRBD1; j_call: TRBJ2-5; cdr3_aa: CASTSHRDRPLGQYF; cdr3_nt: TGTGCCAGTACCTCTCATCGGGACAGACCCCTCGGGCAGTACTTC
v_call: TRBV5-4; clone_size: -; d_call: -; j_call: TRBJ2-7; cdr3_aa: CASSSLGASLYEQYF; cdr3_nt: TGTGCCAGCAGCTCCCTCGGGGCTAGCCTCTACGAGCAGTACTTC
v_call: TRBV18; clone_size: -; d_call: -; j_call: TRBJ1-1; cdr3_aa: CASSPQNTEAFF; cdr3_nt: TGTGCCAGCTCACCACAGAACACTGAAGCTTTCTTT
v_call: TRBV6-5; clone_size: -; d_call: -; j_call: TRBJ2-7; cdr3_aa: CASSYSTGTYEQYF; cdr3_nt: TGTGCCAGCAGTTACTCAACCGGGACCTACGAGCAGTACTTC
v_call: TRBV6-6; clone_size: -; d_call: -; j_call: TRBJ1-1; cdr3_aa: CASSRTGLGALTEAFF; cdr3_nt: TGTGCCAGCAGCCGTACCGGATTGGGGGCCTTAACTGAAGCTTTCTTT
v_call: TRBV5-1; clone_size: -; d_call: -; j_call: TRBJ2-3; cdr3_aa: CASSLSGGSAKHTQYF; cdr3_nt: TGCGCCAGCAGCTTGTCTGGGGGCTCGGCCAAACATACGCAGTATTTT
v_call: TRBV5-4; clone_size: -; d_call: -; j_call: TRBJ2-1; cdr3_aa: CASSLALSSRDEQFF; cdr3_nt: TGTGCCAGCAGCTTGGCCTTGTCTAGCAGAGATGAGCAGTTCTTC
v_call: TRBV29-1; clone_size: -; d_call: -; j_call: TRBJ2-1; cdr3_aa: CSVEAPGSQFF; cdr3_nt: TGCAGCGTTGAAGCACCAGGGTCGCAGTTCTTC
v_call: TRBV6-6; clone_size: -; d_call: TRBD2; j_call: TRBJ2-1; cdr3_aa: CASKALAGYNEQFF; cdr3_nt: TGTGCCAGCAAGGCACTAGCGGGGTACAATGAGCAGTTCTTC
v_call: TRBV4-3; clone_size: -; d_call: TRBD2; j_call: TRBJ2-3; cdr3_aa: CASSSGLAHGTDTQYF; cdr3_nt: TGCGCCAGCAGCAGTGGACTAGCGCATGGCACAGATACGCAGTATTTT
v_call: TRBV7-6; clone_size: -; d_call: -; j_call: TRBJ2-1; cdr3_aa: CASSLDWGSSYNEQFF; cdr3_nt: TGTGCCAGCAGCTTAGACTGGGGCAGCTCCTACAATGAGCAGTTCTTC
v_call: TRBV19; clone_size: -; d_call: -; j_call: TRBJ2-3; cdr3_aa: CASSIRSGSADTQYF; cdr3_nt: TGTGCCAGTAGTATCCGCTCGGGCTCCGCGGATACGCAGTATTTT
v_call: TRBV2; clone_size: -; d_call: -; j_call: TRBJ2-7; cdr3_aa: CASSEEGRVATYEQYF; cdr3_nt: TGTGCCAGCAGTGAAGAGGGACGAGTAGCAACCTACGAGCAGTACTTC
v_call: TRBV6-5; clone_size: -; d_call: TRBD1; j_call: TRBJ2-7; cdr3_aa: CASSSAGTGFYEQYF; cdr3_nt: TGTGCCAGCAGCTCTGCCGGGACAGGGTTCTACGAGCAGTACTTC
v_call: TRBV4-2; clone_size: few; d_call: -; j_call: TRBJ2-7; cdr3_aa: CASSFDTIEQYF; cdr3_nt: TGTGCCAGCAGCTTTGACACGATCGAGCAGTACTTC
v_call: TRBV10-1; clone_size: -; d_call: -; j_call: TRBJ2-1; cdr3_aa: CASSEGTYSYNEQFF; cdr3_nt: TGCGCCAGCAGTGAGGGGACCTACTCCTACAATGAGCAGTTCTTC
v_call: TRBV19; clone_size: -; d_call: TRBD2; j_call: TRBJ2-3; cdr3_aa: CASRGRGDLTDTQYF; cdr3_nt: TGTGCCAGTCGGGGCCGGGGGGACCTCACAGATACGCAGTATTTT
v_call: TRBV6-4; clone_size: few; d_call: TRBD2; j_call: TRBJ2-5; cdr3_aa: CASREPGLAGKETQYF; cdr3_nt: TGTGCCAGCAGAGAGCCGGGACTAGCGGGGAAAGAGACCCAGTACTTC
v_call: TRBV6-5; clone_size: -; d_call: TRBD1; j_call: TRBJ2-3; cdr3_aa: CASSSTGMGTDTQYF; cdr3_nt: TGTGCCAGCAGTTCGACAGGGATGGGGACAGATACGCAGTATTTT
v_call: TRBV7-9; clone_size: -; d_call: TRBD2; j_call: TRBJ2-7; cdr3_aa: CASSLVLAGSEQYF; cdr3_nt: TGTGCCAGCAGCTTAGTTCTAGCGGGTTCCGAGCAGTACTTC
v_call: TRBV5-4; clone_size: few; d_call: -; j_call: TRBJ1-3; cdr3_aa: CASSLVGSGNTIYF; cdr3_nt: TGTGCCAGCAGCTTGGTGGGGTCTGGAAACACCATATATTTT
v_call: TRBV2; clone_size: -; d_call: -; j_call: TRBJ2-1; cdr3_aa: CASGTKQFF; cdr3_nt: TGTGCCAGCGGGACAAAGCAGTTCTTC
v_call: TRBV6-1; clone_size: few; d_call: -; j_call: TRBJ2-7; cdr3_aa: CASSARRGYSYEQYF; cdr3_nt: TGTGCCAGCAGTGCCCGTCGAGGGTATTCCTACGAGCAGTACTTC